The sequence of this T cell receptor beta chain was determined in a study of shared clonotypes between healthy human individuals (TCRdb year 2020). Context from the whole study: The cohort included three men and two women between 18 and 49 years of age. To estimate repertoire size and how much clonotype sharing occurs between individuals, the study deeply sequenced the blood TCR repertoires of about five healthy adults. To increase sequencing depth and limit assay-specific biases, TCR repertoire library preparation and sequencing were carried out by different laboratories using diverse techniques. For each donor, three plates each were used for CD4 naive and CD4 memory, two plates were used for CD8 naive, and one plate was used for CD8 memory. Leukapheresis yielded between about 0.94 and 8.9 billion PBMCs per donor.

Results and caveats for the whole study, not just this receptor: Based on pairwise subsampling, the degree of clonotype sharing among donors was expected to be affected by sequencing depth. Rarefaction of sorted-subset datasets indicated incomplete sequencing despite the large sequencing depth. The small number of donors limited the genetic and exposure-history diversity represented. Naive subsets generally had larger estimated clonotype richness than memory subsets. Sampling was restricted to blood, and TCR repertoires in tissues likely differ from the TCR repertoires found in blood. About 5% of naive CD4, 3.5% of naive CD8, 2.3% of memory CD4, and more than 0.35% of memory CD8 clonotypes were shared across a few donors. Compared with non-shared clonotypes, the clonotypes found in all four sorted-subset donors had higher generation probabilities.

The CDR3, from cysteine to phenylalanine, totals 13 residues. Left in the record is the CDR3 DNA by itself, 39 bases read in frame from the first base. V lost 11 bases and J lost 5 bases; the stretch between them is 18 bases long. Using the deep immunoSEQ assay, TCR CDR3 regions were amplified from genomic DNA by multiplex PCR. Genomic DNA extracted from each cell subset was distributed evenly over all wells of several immunoSEQ 96-well plates, and each plate served as one replicate. For sorted subsets, each replicate PCR was loaded with about 0.2 ug genomic DNA, equivalent to 30,000 to 35,000 T cell genomes. Purified libraries were quantified with a Qubit 3.0 fluorometer, sized on a Bioanalyzer 2100, and re-quantified with the KAPA Library Quantification kit. A separate single-read 150-cycle Illumina NextSeq 550 flow cell was used to sequence each immunoSEQ 96-well plate. Concerning the study's data processing: Because only junctional sequences without quality scores were contained in the immunoSEQ output, filtering matching that applied to full-length reads could not be performed. To assign V/J genes and CDR3, sequences were annotated using PyIR, a Python wrapper for IgBLAST v1.9, with IMGT germline references. Any read was removed if the V/J assignment was weak (E-value above 1e-6), the CDR3 was missing, or the read contained stop codons, out-of-frame junctions, or ambiguous translated residues. V3J clonotypes were defined as sequences sharing the same inferred V gene, J gene, and CDR3 amino acid sequence. The percentage overlap between two repertoires was calculated by dividing the number of shared unique clonotypes by the size of the smaller repertoire. Richness of each repertoire was evaluated using RTK rarefaction, the Chao1 estimator, and Recon v2.1 estimates of unobserved clonotypes. For all TCRbeta clonotypes obtained by the gDNA method from a handful of donors, generation probabilities were computed with OLGA. The table was pulled from immuneACCESS by TCRdb, which kept in-frame rearrangements only. Such tables lose some clones; where checked, under half of the loss comes from unresolved V genes, and the rest has no known cause. V, J and clone size are taken as reported in that table, and D and trimming were inferred from the DNA itself. Present in this sample are roughly 2.1 million clones, 93% of which were seen just once. 1.7% of the sample lies in the top ten.

CD8 naive samples consisted of CD45RO-negative cells that were positively selected for CCR7, yielding a CD45RA+CCR7+ population without TemRA cells. Healthy HIV-negative adults with no recently reported acute infections or vaccinations were included as donors. Every donor was a Caucasian adult living in Nashville, Tennessee, USA. After blood collection by leukapheresis, PBMCs were isolated using Ficoll-Histopaque density gradient centrifugation and then cryopreserved in the vapor phase of liquid nitrogen. Purity and quantity of every magnetically sorted T cell population were checked by analytical flow cytometry. From each sorted fraction, genomic DNA was isolated and quantified by UV absorbance on a Nanodrop 2000c. There are a few counts of this clone. Its antigen is still unknown. The record has no base qualities; no much larger clone is one base away.

The sequenced material came from naive CD8+ T cells from PBMCs. The sample's cell subset or site label, decoded: CD45RA+CCR7+. This chain joins TRBV23-1 to TRBJ1-1, with an unclear D gene assignment. TRBV23-1 is an ORF, and what it does is uncertain. The source of this sequence is a man aged 18 to 35 in good health. Some clones in this sample may be carry-over from other donors' samples. The DNA reads TGCGCCGCCAATTCTCCGGGAAGAACTGAAGCTTTCTTT. This encodes CAANSPGRTEAFF.